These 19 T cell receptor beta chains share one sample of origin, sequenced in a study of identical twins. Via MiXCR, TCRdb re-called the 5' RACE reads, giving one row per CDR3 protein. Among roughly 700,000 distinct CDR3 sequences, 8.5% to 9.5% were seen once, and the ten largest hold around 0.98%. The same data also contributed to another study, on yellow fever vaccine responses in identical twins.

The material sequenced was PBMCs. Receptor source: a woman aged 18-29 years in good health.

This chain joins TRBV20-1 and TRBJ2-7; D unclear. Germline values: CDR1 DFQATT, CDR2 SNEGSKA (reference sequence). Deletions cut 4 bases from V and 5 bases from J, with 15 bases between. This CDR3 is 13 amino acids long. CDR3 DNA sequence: TGCAGTGCTATTTGGTTTGAGATCCACGAGCAGTACTTC. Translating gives CSAIWFEIHEQYF.

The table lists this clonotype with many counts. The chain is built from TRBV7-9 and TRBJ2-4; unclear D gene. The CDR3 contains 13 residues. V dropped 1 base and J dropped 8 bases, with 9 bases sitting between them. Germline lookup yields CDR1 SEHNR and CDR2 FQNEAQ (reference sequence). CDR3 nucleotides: TGTGCCAGCAGCTTAGTTGGCCCGGACATTCAGTACTTC. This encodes CASSLVGPDIQYF.

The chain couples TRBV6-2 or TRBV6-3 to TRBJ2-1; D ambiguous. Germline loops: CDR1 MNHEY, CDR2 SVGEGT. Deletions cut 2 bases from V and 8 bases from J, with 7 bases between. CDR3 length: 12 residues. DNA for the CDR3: TGTGCCAGCAGTTACGTCTCGGATGAGCAGTTCTTC. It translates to CASSYVSDEQFF.

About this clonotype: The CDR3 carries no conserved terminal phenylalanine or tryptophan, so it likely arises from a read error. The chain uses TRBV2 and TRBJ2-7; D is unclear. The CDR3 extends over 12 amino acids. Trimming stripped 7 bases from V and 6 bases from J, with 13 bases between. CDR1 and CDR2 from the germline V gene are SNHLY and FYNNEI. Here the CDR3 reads CASNAASLEQYS. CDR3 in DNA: TGTGCCAGCAACGCCGCCAGCCTCGAGCAGTACTCC.

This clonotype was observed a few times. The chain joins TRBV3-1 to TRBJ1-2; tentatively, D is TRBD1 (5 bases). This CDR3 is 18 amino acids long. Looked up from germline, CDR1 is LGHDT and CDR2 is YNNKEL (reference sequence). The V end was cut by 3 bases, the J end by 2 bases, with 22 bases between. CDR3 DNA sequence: TGTGCCAGCAGCCAGCAGTCCTTTCAGGGTAGAAGAAACTATGGCTACACCTTC. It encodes CASSQQSFQGRRNYGYTF.

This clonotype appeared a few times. This CDR3 reads CASSQEGGTSGRAGTDTQYF. The CDR3 region has the DNA TGCGCCAGCAGCCAAGAAGGCGGGACTAGCGGGAGGGCCGGCACAGATACGCAGTATTTT. The J gene is TRBJ2-3, the V gene TRBV4-3, with 16 nucleotides matching TRBD2. Germline V lookup: CDR1 LGHNA, CDR2 YSLEER. This CDR3 is 20 amino acids long. Trimming removed 0 bases from V and 1 base from J; junction bases left unmatched: 7.

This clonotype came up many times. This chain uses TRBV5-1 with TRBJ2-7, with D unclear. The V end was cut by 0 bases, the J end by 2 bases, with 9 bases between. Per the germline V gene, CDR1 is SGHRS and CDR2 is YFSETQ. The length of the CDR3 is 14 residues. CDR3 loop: CASSLATPTYEQYF. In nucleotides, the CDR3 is TGCGCCAGCAGCTTGGCGACGCCAACCTACGAGCAGTACTTC.

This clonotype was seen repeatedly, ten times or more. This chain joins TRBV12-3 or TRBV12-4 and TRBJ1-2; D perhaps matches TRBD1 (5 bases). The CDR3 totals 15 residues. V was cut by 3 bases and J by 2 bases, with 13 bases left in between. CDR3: CASSFGRSGNYGYTF. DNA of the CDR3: TGTGCCAGCAGTTTTGGCCGGTCAGGGAACTATGGCTACACCTTC.

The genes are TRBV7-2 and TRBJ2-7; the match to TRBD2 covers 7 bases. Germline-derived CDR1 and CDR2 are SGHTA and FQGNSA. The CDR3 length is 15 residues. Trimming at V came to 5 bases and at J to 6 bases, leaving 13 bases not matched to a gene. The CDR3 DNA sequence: TGTGCCAGCAGCACCTCCACAGCGGGGCCTCTCGAGCAGTACTTC. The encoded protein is CASSTSTAGPLEQYF.

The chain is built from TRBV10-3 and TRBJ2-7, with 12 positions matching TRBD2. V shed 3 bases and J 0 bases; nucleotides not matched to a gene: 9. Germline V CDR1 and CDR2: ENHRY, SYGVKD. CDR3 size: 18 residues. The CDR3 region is CAISDPSGLAGLSYEQYF. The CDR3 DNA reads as TGTGCCATCAGTGATCCCTCAGGACTAGCGGGGCTCTCCTACGAGCAGTACTTC.

CDR3 nucleotides: TGCGCCAGCAGCTCCGGACCCAATACAGGGAACACTGAAGCTTTCTTT. Translating it yields CASSSGPNTGNTEAFF. This sequence joins TRBV5-1 and TRBJ1-1; the D gene is possibly TRBD1 (5 bases). From germline, CDR1 is SGHRS and CDR2 YFSETQ. This CDR3 comprises 16 residues. Trimming stripped 3 bases from V and 1 base from J, with 16 bases between.

This chain's CDR3 is CSVPDRSSNEQYF. The CDR3 DNA reads as TGCAGCGTTCCCGACAGGTCCTCTAACGAGCAGTACTTC. V is TRBV29-1 and J is TRBJ2-7; D possibly corresponds to TRBD1 (6 bases). This CDR3 is built from 13 residues. With 5 bases removed from V and 5 bases from J, the gap between germline ends came to 16 bases. The germline V gene has CDR1 SQVTM and CDR2 ANQGSEA.

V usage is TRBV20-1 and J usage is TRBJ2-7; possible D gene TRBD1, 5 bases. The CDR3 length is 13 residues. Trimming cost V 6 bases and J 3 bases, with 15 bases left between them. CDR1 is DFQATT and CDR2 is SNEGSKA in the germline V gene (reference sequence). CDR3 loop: CSAASRVSYEQYF. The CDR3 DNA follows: TGCAGTGCAGCGAGCAGGGTCAGCTACGAGCAGTACTTC.

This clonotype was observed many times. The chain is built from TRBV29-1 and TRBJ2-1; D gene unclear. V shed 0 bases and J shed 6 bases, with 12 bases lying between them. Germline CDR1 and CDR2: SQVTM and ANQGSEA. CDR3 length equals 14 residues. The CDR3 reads CSVEDRPSGNEQFF. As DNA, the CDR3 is TGCAGCGTTGAAGATCGGCCTAGTGGCAATGAGCAGTTCTTC.

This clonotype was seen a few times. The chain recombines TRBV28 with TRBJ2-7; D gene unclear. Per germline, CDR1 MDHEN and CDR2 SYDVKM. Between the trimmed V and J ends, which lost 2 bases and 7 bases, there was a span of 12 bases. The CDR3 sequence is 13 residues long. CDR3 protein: CASSLRSLGEQYF. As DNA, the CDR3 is TGTGCCAGCAGTTTACGGTCCCTAGGGGAGCAGTACTTC.

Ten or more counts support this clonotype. The CDR3 sequence: CASSNRGSQETQYF. The CDR3 coding sequence is TGTGCCAGCAGTAATAGGGGGAGCCAAGAGACCCAGTACTTC. The chain joins TRBV3-1 to TRBJ2-5; TRBD1 is a possible D gene (6 bases). With 6 bases removed from V and 1 base from J, the gap between germline ends came to 12 bases. CDR1 LGHDT and CDR2 YNNKEL come from the germline V gene (reference sequence). This CDR3 is 14 amino acids long.

This chain's CDR3 is CATKGGTTDTQYF. CDR3 in DNA: TGTGCCACCAAGGGGGGGACCACAGATACGCAGTATTTT. This chain uses TRBV24-1 with TRBJ2-3, with TRBD2 as a possible D gene (7 bases). Trimming took 8 bases from V and 2 from J, leaving 10 bases between them. This CDR3 region has 13 residues. CDR1 and CDR2 from the germline V gene are KGHDR and SFDVKD.

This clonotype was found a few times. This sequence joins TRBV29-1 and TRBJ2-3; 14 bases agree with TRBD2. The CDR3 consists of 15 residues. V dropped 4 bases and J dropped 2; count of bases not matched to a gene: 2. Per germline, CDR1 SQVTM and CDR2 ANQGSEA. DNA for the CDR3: TGCAGCGTTGGACTAGCGGGAGGGCCCACAGATACGCAGTATTTT. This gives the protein CSVGLAGGPTDTQYF.

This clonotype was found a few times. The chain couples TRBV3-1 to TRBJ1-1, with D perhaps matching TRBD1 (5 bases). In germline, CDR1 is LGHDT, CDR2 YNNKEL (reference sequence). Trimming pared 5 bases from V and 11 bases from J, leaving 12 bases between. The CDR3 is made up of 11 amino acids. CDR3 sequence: CASSTQGNAFF. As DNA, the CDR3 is TGTGCCAGCAGCACGCAGGGTAACGCTTTCTTT.